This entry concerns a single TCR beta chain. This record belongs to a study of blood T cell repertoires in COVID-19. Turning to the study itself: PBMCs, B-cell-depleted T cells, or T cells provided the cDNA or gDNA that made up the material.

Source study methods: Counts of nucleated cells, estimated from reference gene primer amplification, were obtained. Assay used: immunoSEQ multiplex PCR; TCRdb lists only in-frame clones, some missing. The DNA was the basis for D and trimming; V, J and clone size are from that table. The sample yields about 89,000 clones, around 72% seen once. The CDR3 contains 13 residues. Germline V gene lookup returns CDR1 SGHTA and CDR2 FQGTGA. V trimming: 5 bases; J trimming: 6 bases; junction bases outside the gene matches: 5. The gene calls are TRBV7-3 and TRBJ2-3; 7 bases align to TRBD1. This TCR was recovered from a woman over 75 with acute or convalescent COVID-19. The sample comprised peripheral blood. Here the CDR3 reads CASSPTGSDTQYF. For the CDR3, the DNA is TGTGCCAGCAGCCCGACAGGGTCGGATACGCAGTATTTT. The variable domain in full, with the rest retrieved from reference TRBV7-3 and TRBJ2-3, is GAGVSQTPSNKVTEKGKYVELRCDPISGHTALYWYRQSLGQGPEFLIYFQGTGAADDSGLPNDRFFAVRPEGSVSTLKIQRTERGDSAVYLCASSPTGSDTQYFGPGTRLTVL.